Following are 9 T cell receptor beta chains from one sample sequenced in a study of blood T cell repertoires in COVID-19. TCRdb's table, derived via immunoSEQ multiplex PCR, lists solely in-frame clones and lacks some. The data hold 200,000 to 250,000 clones, with around nine tenths observed a single time. The sample taken for sequencing was PBMCs or T cells enriched from blood (not recorded which). Every receptor here comes from a man in his thirties or forties who had recovered from COVID-19.

This clone has only one observation. The chain links TRBV6-5 to TRBJ1-1; D uncertain. This CDR3 comprises 14 residues. The V gene lost 8 bases and the J gene lost 0 bases, with 13 bases spanning the gap. Germline CDR1 and CDR2: MNHEY and SVGAGI. CDR3 DNA sequence: TGTGCCAGCCGACCGCGGGTCTTGAACACTGAAGCTTTCTTT. This sequence encodes CASRPRVLNTEAFF.

The V call is TRBV7-2, the J call TRBJ1-5, with D possibly matching TRBD1 (6 bases). The germline V and J ends were trimmed by 1 base and 6 bases, with 19 bases remaining between them. Germline CDR1 is SGHTA and CDR2 is FQGNSA. The CDR3 is 17 residues long. CDR3 DNA sequence: TGTGCCAGCAGCTTAGTATTTTCAGGGGCGTCCGGTCAGCCCCAGCATTTT. Translated, it gives CASSLVFSGASGQPQHF.

This clone occurred once. The chain is built from TRBV7-9 and TRBJ2-1, with a weak D call TRBD1 (6 bases). The germline gives CDR1 SEHNR, CDR2 FQNEAQ (reference sequence). Trimming removed 5 bases from V and 5 bases from J, with 16 bases in between. This CDR3 has 15 residues. The CDR3 protein is CASSLIWTVNNEQFF. The CDR3 nucleotides read TGTGCCAGCAGCCTCATCTGGACAGTAAACAATGAGCAGTTCTTC.

The chain carries TRBV20-1 and TRBJ1-5, with 7 bases fitting TRBD1. The CDR3 is 13 amino acids. Germline trimming cut 3 bases from V and 6 bases from J; bases unmatched to any gene: 5. Germline CDR1 DFQATT, CDR2 SNEGSKA (reference sequence). The CDR3 protein is CSASYRGSQPQHF. In DNA form, the CDR3 reads TGCAGTGCTAGTTACAGGGGAAGTCAGCCCCAGCATTTT.

The CDR3 here is CASSEQPSSNTIYF. CDR3 coding DNA: TGTGCCAGCAGTGAACAACCGTCGAGCAACACCATATATTTT. The chain is built from TRBV6-1 and TRBJ1-3, with D unresolved. CDR3 length equals 14 residues. Trimming left V 2 bases short and J 7 bases short, with 12 bases between. The germline V gene encodes CDR1 MNHNS and CDR2 SASEGT.

The genes are TRBV2 and TRBJ2-7; TRBD2 aligns across 8 bases. Germline V gene data show CDR1 as SNHLY and CDR2 as FYNNEI. With V trimmed by 10 bases and J by 2 bases, 13 bases remained unmatched. CDR3 length: 15 amino acids. This CDR3 reads CATKLGTSWTYEQYF. CDR3 sequence (DNA): TGTGCCACCAAACTGGGGACTAGTTGGACCTACGAGCAGTACTTC.

This clone was counted once. The CDR3 DNA is TGTGCCAGCAGCCCCAGGTGGGCAGATGAAGCTTTCTTT. This codes for CASSPRWADEAFF. The rearrangement links TRBV11-2 to TRBJ1-1, with no clear D. Trimming removed 5 bases at V and 7 bases at J, with 14 bases between. CDR3 length: 13 residues. In germline, CDR1 is SGHAT, CDR2 FQNNGV.

This chain uses TRBV15 with TRBJ1-3, with D perhaps matching TRBD1 (5 bases). The CDR3 totals 13 residues. V lost 6 bases, J lost 0 bases, and 6 bases lay in between. CDR1 and CDR2 from the germline V gene are LNHNV and YYDKDF (reference sequence). CDR3 DNA: TGTGCCACCAGGACAGACTCTGGAAACACCATATATTTT. Protein: CATRTDSGNTIYF.

This chain uses TRBV11-3 with TRBJ2-1, with 8 bases aligning to TRBD2. After removal of 4 bases from V and 10 bases from J, the junction contained 9 bases not matched to a gene. Germline V gene lookup returns CDR1 SGHNT and CDR2 YENEEA. The CDR3 sequence is 14 residues long. CDR3 residues: CASSSSGVAGEQFF. The CDR3 DNA reads as TGTGCCAGCAGCTCCTCTGGCGTAGCGGGAGAGCAGTTCTTC.